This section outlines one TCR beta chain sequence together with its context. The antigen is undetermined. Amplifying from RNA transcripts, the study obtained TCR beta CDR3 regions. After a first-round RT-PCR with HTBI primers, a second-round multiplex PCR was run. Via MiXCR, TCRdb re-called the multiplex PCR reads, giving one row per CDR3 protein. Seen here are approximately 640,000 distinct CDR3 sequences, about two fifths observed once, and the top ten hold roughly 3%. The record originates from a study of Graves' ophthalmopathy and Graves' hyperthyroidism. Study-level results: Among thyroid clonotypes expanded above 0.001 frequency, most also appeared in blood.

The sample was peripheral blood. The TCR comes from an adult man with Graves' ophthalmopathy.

CDR3 sequence reads: CASSEYRQGGRGTQYF. CDR3 sequence (DNA): TGTGCCAGCAGTGAATATCGGCAGGGAGGCCGAGGGACCCAGTACTTC. The V gene is TRBV25-1, the J gene TRBJ2-5; D might be TRBD2 (6 bases). Germline CDR1 and CDR2: MGHDK and SYGVNS. This CDR3 has 16 amino acids. Between the trimmed V and J ends, which lost 0 bases and 7 bases, there was a span of 18 bases.